A selection of T cell receptor beta chains follows, all from one sample in a study of TIL therapy for anti-PD-1-resistant metastatic lung cancer. Clones were read by immunoSEQ multiplex PCR, and TCRdb kept only the in-frame ones, dropping some. The sample yields 95,000 or so clones, around 71% seen once. The sample was tumor tissue, taken at baseline. The receptors were sampled from a person aged 25 to 79 with non-small cell lung cancer. Each CDR3 is given with its conserved first and last residue. A D gene is named only where the DNA matches it firmly. Only some rows state a clone size, as once, few, many or a class for expanded clones.

cdr3_aa cdr3_nt d_call clone_size j_call v_call
CASSQDRVPLGGYTF TGTGCCAGCAGCCAAGATCGGGTTCCTTTGGGTGGCTACACCTTC NA many TRBJ1-2 TRBV3-1/TRBV3-2
CASSPPGQASYEQYF TGTGCCAGCTCACCCCCCGGACAGGCCTCCTACGAGCAGTACTTC TRBD1 medium-sized TRBJ2-7 TRBV18
CATSDLEGAWETQYF TGTGCCACCAGTGATTTGGAGGGAGCCTGGGAGACCCAGTACTTC NA NA TRBJ2-5 TRBV24-1
CASSEGGLTDTQYF TGCGCCAGCAGTGAGGGGGGCTTAACAGATACGCAGTATTTT NA NA TRBJ2-3 TRBV10-1
CASSLQGWNTEAFF TGTGCCAGCAGCTTACAGGGTTGGAACACTGAAGCTTTCTTT NA NA TRBJ1-1 TRBV7-3
CASSLRETQYF TGTGCCAGCAGTTTAAGGGAGACCCAGTACTTC NA few TRBJ2-5 TRBV28
CASSLRTEQFF TGTGCCAGCAGCTTAAGGACAGAGCAGTTCTTC NA NA TRBJ2-1 TRBV7-9
CASSLGTSENEQFF TGTGCCAGCTCACTGGGGACCTCTGAGAATGAGCAGTTCTTC NA NA TRBJ2-1 TRBV18
CASSPRRGGNTGELFF TGTGCCAGCAGTCCGAGGAGAGGGGGAAACACCGGGGAGCTGTTTTTT NA few TRBJ2-2 TRBV27
CASSAAPWPNSPLHF TGTGCCAGTAGTGCGGCCCCTTGGCCTAATTCACCCCTCCACTTT NA NA TRBJ1-6 TRBV19
CASKEGVAEAFF TGTGCCAGCAAAGAAGGAGTGGCTGAAGCTTTCTTT NA NA TRBJ1-1 TRBV28
CASSPWGGEYNEQFF TGTGCCAGCAGCCCCTGGGGGGGGGAGTACAATGAGCAGTTCTTC TRBD2 NA TRBJ2-1 TRBV6-5
CASSSVLRSGYTF TGTGCCAGCAGCTCGGTCCTGAGAAGTGGCTACACCTTC NA once TRBJ1-2 TRBV7-2
CASSPKGLPNNEQFF TGTGCCAGCAGCCCAAAGGGACTGCCAAACAATGAGCAGTTCTTC NA NA TRBJ2-1 TRBV11-3
CASSFSGGYYEQYF TGTGCCAGCAGCTTTAGCGGGGGCTACTACGAGCAGTACTTC TRBD2 NA TRBJ2-7 TRBV11-2
CASSRAGQPQHF TGTGCCAGCAGTCGAGCAGGTCAGCCCCAGCATTTT NA NA TRBJ1-5 TRBV5-4